This TCR beta chain was obtained from a study of Ad26.COV2.S vaccination and SARS-CoV-2 variants. For the study at large: Vaccine-arm donor from the placebo-controlled COV1001 Ad26.COV2.S trial.

J gave up 5 bases and V 3 bases, and 5 bases lay outside the gene matches. The CDR3 loop spans 14 amino acids. Looked up from germline, CDR1 is GTSNPN and CDR2 is SVGIG (reference sequence). Clones were sequenced by immunoSEQ multiplex PCR, and TCRdb holds only the in-frame ones, with some missing. The sample has some 640,000 clones, about 89% seen once; the top ten hold about 1.5%. Treatment given: about 20 received Ad26.COV2.S at low or high dose, single or two shots; 5 received placebo; per-sample allocation not given. Samples analyzed were those drawn on day 63 after the first vaccine or placebo injection.

This material consisted of peripheral blood, taken in a trial of Ad26.COV2.S vaccine versus placebo. This TCR came from a person aged 18 to 65 who received the Ad26.COV2.S COVID-19 vaccine or a placebo. The chain links TRBV30 to TRBJ2-3, with 10 bases identical to TRBD1. The CDR3 region is CAWSYGTGEDTQYF. In DNA form, the CDR3 reads TGTGCCTGGAGCTACGGGACAGGGGAAGATACGCAGTATTTT.